This T cell receptor beta chain was identified during a study of technical replicates of blood from several donors. Assay used: immunoSEQ multiplex PCR; TCRdb lists only in-frame clones, some missing. Among more than 65,000 clones listed, roughly nine tenths were seen once. This CDR3 is built from 17 residues. With V trimmed by 3 bases and J by 5 bases, 14 bases remained unmatched. Per the germline V gene, CDR1 is SGHDN and CDR2 is FVKESK. The J gene is TRBJ2-5, the V gene TRBV14; 8 nucleotides align to TRBD2. The sequenced sample consisted of T cells isolated from PBMCs. The TCR sequence derives from a human donor in good health. The CDR3 spells CASSQTSGREDWETQYF. CDR3 coding DNA: TGTGCCAGCAGCCAGACATCGGGGCGGGAGGATTGGGAGACCCAGTACTTC. The full variable domain, in which reference TRBV14 and TRBJ2-5 provide the parts outside the CDR3, is EAGVTQFPSHSVIEKGQTVTLRCDPISGHDNLYWYRRVMGKEIKFLLHFVKESKQDESGMPNNRFLAERTGGTYSTLKVQPAELEDSGVYFCASSQTSGREDWETQYFGPGTRLLVL.